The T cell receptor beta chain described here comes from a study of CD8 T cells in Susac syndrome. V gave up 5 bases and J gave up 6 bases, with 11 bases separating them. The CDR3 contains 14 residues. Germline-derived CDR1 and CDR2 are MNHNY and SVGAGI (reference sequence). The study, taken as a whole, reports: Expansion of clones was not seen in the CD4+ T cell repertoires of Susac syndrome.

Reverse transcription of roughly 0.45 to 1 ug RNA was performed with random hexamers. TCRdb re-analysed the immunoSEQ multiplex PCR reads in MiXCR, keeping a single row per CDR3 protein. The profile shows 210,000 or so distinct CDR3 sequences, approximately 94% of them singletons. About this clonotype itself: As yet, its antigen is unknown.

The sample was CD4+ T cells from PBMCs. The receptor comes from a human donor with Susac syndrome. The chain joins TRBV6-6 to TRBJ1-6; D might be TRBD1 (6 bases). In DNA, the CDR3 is TGTGCCAGCAGTGCTGGACAGACTAATTCACCCCTCCACTTT. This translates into CASSAGQTNSPLHF.